The 7 T cell receptor beta chains in this list originate from one sample, sequenced in a study of T cell repertoires in cytomegalovirus infection. TCRdb analysed the reads with MiXCR anew, one entry per CDR3 protein. The table includes 800,000 to 950,000 distinct CDR3 sequences, around a third detected once. Antigens of these TCRs are unknown. The specimen was cultured CD8+ T cells from PBMCs, collected from culture after CMV antigen stimulation. The receptors come from a human donor in good health (CMV status not recorded). Some clones in this sample may be carry-over from other donors' samples.

The chain is built from TRBV11-1 and TRBJ2-1, with 7 bases that match TRBD1. The CDR3 is 14 residues long. The germline V gene encodes CDR1 SGHAT and CDR2 FQDESV (reference sequence). V lost 2 bases, J lost 6 bases, and 4 bases stayed unmatched. The CDR3 nucleotides are TGTGCCAGCAGCTTACCGGGACAGCCCAATGAGCAGTTCTTC. Its translation: CASSLPGQPNEQFF. Supplemented by reference TRBV11-1 and TRBJ2-1, the full variable domain reads EAEVAQSPRYKITEKSQAVAFWCDPISGHATLYWYRQILGQGPELLVQFQDESVVDDSQLPKDRFSAERLKGVDSTLKIQPAELGDSAMYLCASSLPGQPNEQFFGPGTRLTVL.

The CDR3 loop is CASSLLGRDEQFF. The CDR3 DNA sequence: TGTGCCAGCAGCTTGTTGGGTAGGGATGAGCAGTTCTTC. V and J are TRBV5-4 and TRBJ2-1; no firm D call. The CDR3 contains 13 residues. Trimming left V 1 base short and J 8 bases short, with 10 bases between. In germline, CDR1 is SGHNT, CDR2 YYREEE (reference sequence).

In this sample, this clonotype turned up a few times. The chain recombines TRBV27 with TRBJ1-6; possibly TRBD1 for D (5 bases). The V end lost 3 bases, the J end lost 5 bases, and 11 bases lay between the germline ends. CDR1 MNHEY and CDR2 SMNVEV come from the germline V gene (reference sequence). The CDR3 extends over 15 amino acids. The CDR3 DNA is TGTGCCAGCAGTTTGAGGGGTCTGAATAATTCACCCCTCCACTTT. Translated, it gives CASSLRGLNNSPLHF.

The chain employs TRBV27 and TRBJ2-2, with a weak D call TRBD2 (5 bases). Trimming cost V 10 bases and J 5 bases, with 17 bases left between them. CDR1 is MNHEY and CDR2 is SMNVEV in the germline V gene (reference sequence). The CDR3 covers 14 residues. CDR3 residues: CATTPGGWTGELFF. For the CDR3, the DNA is TGTGCCACCACCCCCGGAGGATGGACCGGGGAGCTGTTTTTT.

This clonotype showed up just a few times. This chain connects TRBV5-1 to TRBJ2-1, with 10 bases aligning to TRBD2. Germline CDR1 and CDR2: SGHRS and YFSETQ. This CDR3 contains 20 residues. Germline trimming cut 0 bases from V and 7 bases from J; bases unmatched to any gene: 19. The CDR3 coding sequence is TGCGCCAGCAGCTTGGAAGGGCTAGCGGGGGCACGATTCAATATGAATGAGCAGTTCTTC. It yields the protein CASSLEGLAGARFNMNEQFF. The full variable domain, in which reference TRBV5-1 and TRBJ2-1 provide the parts outside the CDR3, is KAGVTQTPRYLIKTRGQQVTLSCSPISGHRSVSWYQQTPGQGLQFLFEYFSETQRNKGNFPGRFSGRQFSNSRSEMNVSTLELGDSALYLCASSLEGLAGARFNMNEQFFGPGTRLTVL.

The genes are TRBV6-5 and TRBJ2-7, with TRBD1 identical over 10 bases. In germline, CDR1 is MNHEY, CDR2 SVGAGI. Germline trimming cut 6 bases from V and 4 bases from J; bases unmatched to any gene: 18. CDR3 length: 18 amino acids. CDR3: CASSLYYIPGQGSYEQYV. CDR3 nucleotides: TGTGCCAGCAGCCTTTATTATATACCGGGACAGGGGTCTTACGAGCAGTACGTC.

Comments on this clonotype: At one end, the junction sequence differs from germline, possibly due to a read error. V gene TRBV7-7 combines with J gene TRBJ2-1, with TRBD1 identical over 7 bases. Germline V CDR1 and CDR2: SSHAT, FNYEAQ (reference sequence). The CDR3 loop spans 15 amino acids. Written as DNA, the CDR3 is TGTGCTAGCAGCTCCCGGGACAGTTCCCGCAATGAGCAGTTCTTC. Protein sequence: CASSSRDSSRNEQFF.